Presented here are 11 T cell receptor beta chains from one specimen sequenced in a study of blood T cell repertoires in COVID-19. Clones were sequenced by immunoSEQ multiplex PCR, and TCRdb holds only the in-frame ones, with some missing. The data show around 75,000 clones, with nearly 90% seen just once and about 5% held by the top ten. Sample: peripheral blood. Receptor source: a man in his forties or fifties with acute or convalescent COVID-19.

V gene TRBV11-3 combines with J gene TRBJ2-7; maybe TRBD2 (5 bases). Germline V gene lookup returns CDR1 SGHNT and CDR2 YENEEA. The CDR3 covers 16 residues. V lost 1 base, J lost 2 bases, and 15 bases lay in between. The CDR3: CASSLVFGGKAYEQYF. In DNA form, the CDR3 reads TGTGCCAGCAGCTTAGTCTTTGGAGGCAAAGCCTACGAGCAGTACTTC.

CDR3 protein: CASRGQTTNTEAFF. CDR3 in DNA: TGTGCCAGCAGGGGACAGACAACGAACACTGAAGCTTTCTTT. The chain carries TRBV25-1 and TRBJ1-1; 7 bases match TRBD1. The V segment lost 6 bases and the J segment 1 base; nucleotides outside the gene matches: 5. CDR3 length: 14 residues. Germline CDR1 reads MGHDK; CDR2 reads SYGVNS. Using reference TRBV25-1 and TRBJ1-1 for the parts outside the CDR3, the full variable domain is EADIYQTPRYLVIGTGKKITLECSQTMGHDKMYWYQQDPGMELHLIHYSYGVNSTEKGDLSSESTVSRIRTEHFPLTLESARPSHTSQYLCASRGQTTNTEAFFGQGTRLTVV.

V and J are TRBV7-9 and TRBJ2-3, with D tentatively TRBD2 (5 bases). Germline CDR1 is SEHNR and CDR2 is FQNEAQ (reference sequence). This CDR3 is built from 15 residues. V was clipped by 1 base and J by 1 base, with 9 bases between them. Here the CDR3 DNA reads TGTGCCAGCAGCTTAGTTGTTAGCGGCACAGATACGCAGTATTTT. Residues: CASSLVVSGTDTQYF.

The chain is built from TRBV11-2 and TRBJ2-1; 7 bases map to TRBD2. After removal of 5 bases from V and 8 bases from J, the junction contained 9 bases not matched to a gene. Germline V CDR1 and CDR2: SGHAT, FQNNGV. This CDR3 is 14 amino acids long. CDR3 nucleotide sequence: TGTGCCAGCAGCCCCCTTGCTAGCGGCGATGAGCAGTTCTTC. Its translation is CASSPLASGDEQFF.

The chain has TRBV7-2 and TRBJ2-7, with 10 bases identical to TRBD2. CDR1 and CDR2 (germline): SGHTA, FQGNSA. The V gene end was trimmed by 4 bases and the J gene end by 2 bases; junction bases not matched to a gene: 5. CDR3 size: 15 residues. The CDR3 bases are TGTGCCAGCAGCTGGCTAGCGGGAGCCGCCTACGAGCAGTACTTC. It codes for CASSWLAGAAYEQYF.

The chain employs TRBV9 and TRBJ1-1; D not certain. V was trimmed by 1 base and J by 1 base, leaving 5 bases between them. The CDR3 runs 13 residues. Germline V CDR1 and CDR2: SGDLS, YYNGEE. Here the CDR3 DNA reads TGTGCCAGCAGCGTACTCGGGAACACTGAAGCTTTCTTT. Translating it yields CASSVLGNTEAFF.

The CDR3 region has the DNA TGTGCCAGCAGCCAAGATAACAGACGGGGCGAGCAGTACTTC. This encodes CASSQDNRRGEQYF. The gene calls are TRBV3-1 (or the pseudogene TRBV3-2) and TRBJ2-7; the D gene is possibly TRBD2 (5 bases). The V end lost 0 bases, the J end lost 6 bases, and 12 bases lay between the germline ends. Germline V CDR1 and CDR2: LGHDT, YNNKEL (reference sequence). This CDR3 spans 14 amino acids.

The V and J genes are TRBV19 and TRBJ1-5; weak D call: TRBD1 (5 bases). CDR1 and CDR2 from the germline V gene are LNHDA and SQIVND (reference sequence). With 3 bases removed from V and 4 bases from J, the gap between germline ends came to 7 bases. The CDR3 has 13 amino acids. CDR3 nucleotides: TGTGCCAGTAGTATCCGGACAAATCAGCCCCAGCATTTT. It specifies CASSIRTNQPQHF.

The chain carries TRBV6-9 and TRBJ1-1; D call uncertain. Between the trimmed V and J ends, which lost 2 bases and 10 bases, there was a span of 11 bases. The CDR3 length is 12 residues. Germline CDR1 reads MNHGY; CDR2 reads SVAAGI. DNA for the CDR3: TGTGCCAGCAGTTATGGCGGGCGGGTAGCTTTCTTT. Its protein product is CASSYGGRVAFF.

This chain uses TRBV5-5 with TRBJ2-4; TRBD2 matches 9 bases. This CDR3 is 14 amino acids long. V shed 0 bases, J shed 9 bases, and the junction held 4 bases outside the gene matches. Germline V lookup: CDR1 SGHKS, CDR2 YYEKEE (reference sequence). This chain's CDR3 is CASSLGAGGSIQYF. The DNA of the CDR3 is TGTGCCAGCAGCTTGGGAGCGGGAGGATCCATTCAGTACTTC.

The count of this clone is one. J is TRBJ2-2 and V is TRBV29-1; 10 bases fit TRBD1. After removal of 7 bases from V and 1 base from J, the junction contained 3 bases not matched to a gene. From germline, CDR1 is SQVTM and CDR2 ANQGSEA. This CDR3 comprises 14 residues. This CDR3 is CSAGTGVNTGELFF. CDR3 DNA sequence: TGCAGCGCGGGGACAGGGGTGAACACCGGGGAGCTGTTTTTT.